The clone carrying this TCR beta chain was counted a single time. Its cognate antigen is unknown. Treatment defined: some 20 received Ad26.COV2.S at low or high dose, single or two shots; a few received placebo; per-sample allocation not given. Sampling happened 63 days after the first vaccine or placebo injection. Boston hosted the donor, who was an adult aged 18-55 years. This vaccine is an Ad26 vector that expresses the Wuhan-strain SARS-CoV-2 spike. V was shortened by 3 bases and J by 4 bases, with 21 bases between the two germline ends. The CDR3 spans 17 residues. Germline CDR1 DFQATT, CDR2 SNEGSKA (reference sequence). This sample stems from a study of Ad26.COV2.S vaccination and SARS-CoV-2 variants. Background on the study: Donor had been placed in the Ad26.COV2.S arm of the COV1001 trial.

The method was immunoSEQ multiplex PCR; TCRdb's version includes in-frame clones alone and lacks a portion of them. This table holds around 320,000 clones, about nine tenths found once. Findings and limits, study-wide: Post-vaccination spike-specific CD8+ and CD4+ T cell responses reportedly had substantial breadth.

This rearrangement joins TRBV20-1 to TRBJ2-2; perhaps TRBD1 as D (6 bases). The clonotype was recovered from a person between 18 and 65 years old who received the Ad26.COV2.S COVID-19 vaccine or a placebo. Source: peripheral blood, taken in a trial of Ad26.COV2.S vaccine versus placebo. The CDR3 is CSASLQGGIASTGELFF. The CDR3 coding sequence is TGCAGTGCTAGTCTACAGGGCGGCATAGCGAGCACCGGGGAGCTGTTTTTT.